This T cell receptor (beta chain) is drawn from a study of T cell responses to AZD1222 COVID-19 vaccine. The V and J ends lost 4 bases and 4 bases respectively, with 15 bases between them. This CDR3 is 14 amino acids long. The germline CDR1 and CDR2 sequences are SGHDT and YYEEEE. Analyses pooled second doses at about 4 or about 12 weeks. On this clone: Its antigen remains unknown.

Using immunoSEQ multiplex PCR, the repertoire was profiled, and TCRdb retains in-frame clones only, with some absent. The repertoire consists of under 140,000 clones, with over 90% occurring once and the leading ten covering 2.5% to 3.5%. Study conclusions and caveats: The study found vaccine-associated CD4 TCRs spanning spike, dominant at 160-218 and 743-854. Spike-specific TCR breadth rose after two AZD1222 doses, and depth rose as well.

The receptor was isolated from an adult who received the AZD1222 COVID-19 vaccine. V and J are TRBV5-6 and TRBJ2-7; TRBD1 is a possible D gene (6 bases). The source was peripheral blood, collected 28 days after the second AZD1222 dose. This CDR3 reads CASSKGVPVYEQYF. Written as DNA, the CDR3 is TGTGCCAGCAGCAAGGGGGTTCCGGTGTACGAGCAGTACTTC.